This is a list of T cell receptor beta chains from one sample in a study of shared clonotypes between healthy human individuals. Some clones are missing from TCRdb's copy, which holds only in-frame ones; the method was immunoSEQ multiplex PCR. The table has around 510,000 clones, roughly 95% seen once. Sequencing input: naive CD4+ T cells sorted from blood. Receptors originate from a woman under 40 in good health. Each CDR3 is given with its conserved first and last residue. D genes are given only for firm matches. Clone size, where shown, is once, few, many, or a class for clones that have expanded.

D gene	clone size	V gene	J gene	CDR3 DNA	CDR3 protein
NA	NA	TRBV5-1	TRBJ2-5	TGCGCCAGCAGCGTAACAGAGACCCAGTACTTC	CASSVTETQYF
NA	once	TRBV27	TRBJ1-5	TGTGCCAGCAGTTTACGGCCCCCAACAAATCAGCCCCAGCATTTT	CASSLRPPTNQPQHF
TRBD1	NA	TRBV5-8	TRBJ2-3	TGTGCCAGCAGCCGTTACCAAGGACAGGGAGTGGCAGATACGCAGTATTTT	CASSRYQGQGVADTQYF
NA	NA	TRBV5-4	TRBJ2-4	TGTGCCAGCAGCCCAGACACCCAGGGAGCCAAAAACATTCAGTACTTC	CASSPDTQGAKNIQYF
NA	NA	TRBV2	TRBJ1-5	TGTGCCAGCAGTGGGCCCCTCTGGGGCAATCAGCCCCAGCATTTT	CASSGPLWGNQPQHF
NA	once	TRBV19	TRBJ1-6	TGTGCCAGTAGTCCCAACAGATTTTCACCCCTCCACTTT	CASSPNRFSPLHF
NA	NA	TRBV30	TRBJ1-2	TGTGCCTGGAGTGTTCAGGGGCCCGGTGGCTACACCTTC	CAWSVQGPGGYTF
TRBD1	NA	TRBV11-3	TRBJ2-7	TGTGCCAGCAGCAAAGGGGGACAGGGGAAGGACGAGCAGTACTTC	CASSKGGQGKDEQYF
TRBD1	NA	TRBV11-2	TRBJ1-1	TGTGCCAGCAGCACCCTCGGACAGGGGAGACAGAACACTGAAGCTTTCTTT	CASSTLGQGRQNTEAFF
TRBD1	NA	TRBV11-2	TRBJ1-2	TGTGCCAGCAGCTTATACCCGCGGCGGCAGGGGGCGAACGGTGGCTACACCTTC	CASSLYPRRQGANGGYTF
NA	NA	TRBV4-2	TRBJ2-7	TGTGCCAGCAGCCAAGATGGCCCCCTTCAGCAGTACTTC	CASSQDGPLQQYF
TRBD2	NA	TRBV7-2	TRBJ2-1	TGTGCCAGCAGCTACGCGGGACTAGCGGGAGCCGGGCAGTTCTTC	CASSYAGLAGAGQFF
TRBD1	once	TRBV5-8	TRBJ1-5	TGTGCCAGCAGCTTGAGGCAGGGGGCGAGGTTCGGCAATCAGCCCCAGCATTTT	CASSLRQGARFGNQPQHF
TRBD1	NA	TRBV6-6	TRBJ2-7	TGTGCCAGCAGTTACAAACACAGGGGGTGGCACGAGCAGTACTTC	CASSYKHRGWHEQYF
TRBD2	NA	TRBV10-1	TRBJ2-7	TGCGCCAGCAGTGAGATGGGGGGGGTAGACGAGCAGTACTTC	CASSEMGGVDEQYF
NA	once	TRBV5-6	TRBJ1-2	TGTGCCAGCAGGTACTCAGGCAATAACTATGGCTACACCTTC	CASRYSGNNYGYTF
TRBD2	NA	TRBV7-9	TRBJ2-2	TGTGCCAGCAGCCTTATAGCGGGAGCGGGGACCGGGGAGCTGTTTTTT	CASSLIAGAGTGELFF
NA	NA	TRBV10-3	TRBJ2-7	TGTGCCATCAGTAACCTGGGAGGCCCTGTGAGGGAGCAGTACTTC	CAISNLGGPVREQYF
NA	NA	TRBV28	TRBJ2-2	TGTGCCAGCAGTTTAGCCCTGTCTAGGCCTGGGGAGCTGTTTTTT	CASSLALSRPGELFF
NA	NA	TRBV6-5	TRBJ1-4	TGTGCCAGCAGCCCCCGCCCGGGTTTTAATGAAAAACTGTTTTTT	CASSPRPGFNEKLFF
TRBD2	NA	TRBV5-1	TRBJ2-7	TGCGCCAGCAGGGAAAGGACTAGCGGCCCCTACGAGCAGTACTTC	CASRERTSGPYEQYF
NA	NA	TRBV28	TRBJ1-2	TGTGCCAGCAGTTTTTCCGGGACCTATGGCTACACCTTC	CASSFSGTYGYTF
NA	NA	TRBV6-1	TRBJ1-4	TGTGCCAGCAGTGACAAACCCGAGAAACTGTTTTTT	CASSDKPEKLFF
NA	NA	TRBV18	TRBJ1-3	TGTGCCAGCTCACCACGCGACCAGGAGGGAAACACCATATATTTT	CASSPRDQEGNTIYF
NA	NA	TRBV11-2	TRBJ2-7	TGTGCCAGCAGGAAGGGTCGCGAGCAGTACTTC	CASRKGREQYF
NA	NA	TRBV15	TRBJ2-7	TGTGCCACCAGCAGAGACCTCCCCTACGAGCAGTACTTC	CATSRDLPYEQYF
TRBD1	NA	TRBV5-1	TRBJ2-6	TGCGCCAGCCGAGGACAGGCCAGCTCTGGGGCCAACGTCCTGACTTTC	CASRGQASSGANVLTF
NA	NA	TRBV6-5	TRBJ1-5	TGTGCCAGCAGTTTGGAGGGTGATCGCAATCAGCCCCAGCATTTT	CASSLEGDRNQPQHF
TRBD2	NA	TRBV19	TRBJ2-1	TGTGCCAGTAAGCACCTGGGGACTAGCGGGGGAATTTCCTACAATGAGCAGTTCTTC	CASKHLGTSGGISYNEQFF
NA	NA	TRBV7-8	TRBJ1-1	TGTGCCAGCAGCTTAGCAGGCTCCCCTCGTTCGAGCACTGAAGCTTTCTTT	CASSLAGSPRSSTEAFF
NA	NA	TRBV14	TRBJ2-5	TGTGCCAGCAGCCAAGCCGAGACCCAGTACTTC	CASSQAETQYF
NA	NA	TRBV10-3	TRBJ1-4	TGTGCCATCAGTGAGTCGGAGGAAAAACTGTTTTTT	CAISESEEKLFF